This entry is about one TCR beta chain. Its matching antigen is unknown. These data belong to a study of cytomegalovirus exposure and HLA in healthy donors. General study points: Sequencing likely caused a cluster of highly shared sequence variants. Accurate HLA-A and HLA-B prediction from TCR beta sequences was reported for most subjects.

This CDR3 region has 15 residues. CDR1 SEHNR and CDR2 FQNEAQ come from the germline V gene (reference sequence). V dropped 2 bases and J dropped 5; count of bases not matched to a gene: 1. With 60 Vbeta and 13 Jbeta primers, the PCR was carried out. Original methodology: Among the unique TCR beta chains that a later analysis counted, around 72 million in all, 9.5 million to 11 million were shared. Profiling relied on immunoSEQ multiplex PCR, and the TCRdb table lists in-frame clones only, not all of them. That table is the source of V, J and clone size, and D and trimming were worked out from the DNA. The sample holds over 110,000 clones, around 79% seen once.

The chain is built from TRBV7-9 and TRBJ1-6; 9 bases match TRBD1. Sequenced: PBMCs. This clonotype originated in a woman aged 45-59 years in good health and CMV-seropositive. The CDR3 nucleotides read TGTGCCAGCAGCTTAAGGACAGGGGATAATTCACCCCTCCACTTT. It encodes CASSLRTGDNSPLHF.